The rows below give T cell receptor beta chains drawn from one sample of a study of response to subunit inactivated influenza vaccine. TCRdb re-derived calls from the RT-PCR reads in MiXCR, one entry per CDR3 protein. The sample includes about 540,000 distinct CDR3 sequences, roughly a quarter of them seen just once. The same data also went into a second study, on T cells expressing NK-cell markers.

Specimen: CD4+ T cells sorted from PBMCs, collected 12 days after vaccination. The receptors come from a man between 45 and 60 years old who received an inactivated influenza vaccine. CDR3s include the opening cysteine and the closing phenylalanine or tryptophan. Each record gives: J gene, CDR3 length, clone size, V gene, D gene, CDR3 protein, CDR3 DNA. A D gene is named only where the DNA matches it firmly. Clone size, where shown, is once, few, many, or a class for clones that have expanded.

>TRBJ2-7|15|few|TRBV19|TRBD2
CASSYLWTSSYEQYF
TGTGCCAGTAGCTATCTCTGGACTAGCAGCTACGAGCAGTACTTC
>TRBJ1-6|13|.|TRBV12-3/TRBV12-4|.
CASSLDAGAPLHF
TGTGCCAGCAGTTTAGATGCAGGGGCACCCCTCCACTTT
>TRBJ2-3|13|.|TRBV20-1|.
CSAGIGATDTQYF
TGCAGTGCTGGGATAGGGGCAACAGATACGCAGTATTTT
>TRBJ2-2|15|.|TRBV7-7|.
CASSLDRTNTGELFF
TGTGCTAGCAGCTTAGACAGAACGAACACCGGGGAGCTGTTTTTT
>TRBJ2-7|17|.|TRBV18|.
CASSPRTTGGLTYEQYF
TGTGCCAGCTCACCGCGAACCACAGGGGGACTAACCTACGAGCAGTACTTC
>TRBJ1-3|15|many|TRBV12-3/TRBV12-4|TRBD1
CASRIGQANRNTIYF
TGTGCCAGCAGAATCGGACAGGCCAATCGAAACACCATATATTTT
>TRBJ1-2|13|.|TRBV4-2|.
CASSQEQGGGYTF
TGTGCCAGCAGCCAAGAGCAGGGCGGCGGCTACACCTTC
>TRBJ2-1|14|.|TRBV18|.
CASSLTEGDNEQFF
TGTGCCAGCTCACTAACCGAGGGTGACAATGAGCAGTTCTTC
>TRBJ2-7|15|few|TRBV7-2|TRBD2
CASSLQGGEAYEQYF
TGTGCCAGCAGTCTCCAGGGAGGGGAGGCCTACGAGCAGTACTTC
>TRBJ1-1|15|.|TRBV28|.
CASSPRTYRGTEAFF
TGTGCCAGCAGTCCTCGAACCTATAGGGGAACTGAAGCTTTCTTT
>TRBJ1-4|14|few|TRBV9|.
CASSPGPKNEKLFF
TGTGCCAGCAGCCCGGGACCGAAGAATGAAAAACTGTTTTTT
>TRBJ2-7|14|.|TRBV5-6|TRBD1
CASSLGQGMGEQYF
TGTGCCAGCAGCCTAGGACAGGGGATGGGCGAGCAGTACTTC
>TRBJ2-3|17|.|TRBV5-1|TRBD2
CASSLARLAGGTDTQYF
TGCGCCAGCAGCTTGGCCCGACTAGCGGGGGGCACAGATACGCAGTATTTT
>TRBJ1-1|13|.|TRBV2|.
CASSVIGGSGAFF
TGTGCCAGCAGTGTAATAGGCGGGAGTGGAGCTTTCTTT
>TRBJ2-7|12|once|TRBV28|.
CASSAGQYEQYF
TGTGCCAGCAGCGCAGGACAGTACGAGCAGTACTTC
>TRBJ2-5|12|.|TRBV5-6|.
CASSVHLETQYF
TGTGCCAGCAGCGTTCACCTGGAGACCCAGTACTTC
>TRBJ1-1|15|few|TRBV5-6|.
CASSLIGRANTEAFF
TGTGCCAGCAGCTTGATCGGGAGGGCGAACACTGAAGCTTTCTTT
>TRBJ2-3|14|.|TRBV3-1|.
CASSLKGITDTQYF
TGTGCCAGCAGCCTAAAGGGGATCACAGATACGCAGTATTTT
>TRBJ2-3|20|.|TRBV20-1|TRBD2
CSARDLAGAAKNLGPDTQYF
TGCAGTGCTAGAGATTTGGCGGGAGCCGCTAAAAACCTCGGCCCAGATACGCAGTATTTT
>TRBJ2-2|18|once|TRBV7-7|.
CASSLAPPGLANTGELFF
TGTGCTAGCAGCTTAGCCCCCCCGGGCCTCGCGAACACCGGGGAGCTGTTTTTT